This T cell receptor beta chain was captured by sequencing in a study of PD-L1 blockade in urothelial cancer. Overall study results and limits: Durable-benefit cases showed more tumor-associated blood clone expansion at 3 weeks.

Each PCR had synthetic TCR analog templates added to it as a spike-in. The table came from immunoSEQ multiplex PCR; TCRdb's copy has only in-frame clones and leaves some out. The table lists tens of thousands of clones, roughly 78% of them singletons, with approximately 3% in the top ten. For this clone: Its target is unknown.

With 5 bases removed from V and 0 bases from J, the gap between germline ends came to 7 bases. The CDR3 runs to 13 residues. Per the germline V gene, CDR1 is MNHEY and CDR2 is SMNVEV (reference sequence). Diagnoses among patients were locally advanced or metastatic urothelial carcinoma. Here the sequenced sample was PBMCs, taken around atezolizumab (anti-PD-L1) treatment. This sequence was found in a man between 70 and 80 years old with urothelial cancer. V is TRBV27 and J is TRBJ1-1; D is uncertain. The CDR3 coding sequence is TGTGCCAGCAGTGTACTCATGAACACTGAAGCTTTCTTT. Translation: CASSVLMNTEAFF.